This T cell receptor beta chain stems from a study of blood T cell repertoires in COVID-19. The CDR3 is 16 amino acids. The V gene lost 1 base and the J gene lost 1 base, with 13 bases spanning the gap. CDR1 and CDR2 (germline): SGHNT, YYREEE (reference sequence). Profiled with immunoSEQ multiplex PCR; TCRdb holds only in-frame clones, not every one. The profile covers around 99,000 clones, with 80% to 90% appearing a single time and 7% to 9.5% taken by the ten largest. This clonotype was obtained from a woman older than 75 with active or convalescent COVID-19. The chain recombines TRBV5-4 with TRBJ2-3; D might be TRBD1 (6 bases). Material for sequencing was peripheral blood. The CDR3 sequence: CASSLWLQGGTDTQYF. The CDR3 DNA sequence: TGTGCCAGCAGCTTGTGGTTACAGGGAGGCACAGATACGCAGTATTTT.